What follows are 32 T cell receptor beta chains derived from one specimen sequenced in a study of blood T cells in healthy people across ages. It was with a sample-barcoded 5' primer and a J-beta primer mix that a second PCR of roughly 7 to 11 cycles was run. TCRdb itself ran the 5' RACE reads through MiXCR, one entry per CDR3 protein. Seen here are some 800,000 distinct CDR3 sequences, around a quarter observed once, and the top ten hold under 4%. The data also belong to a second study, concerning T cells of mothers and their children.

Sequencing used blood. Receptor source: a boy aged 5-17 years in good health.

CDR3 nucleotides: TGTGCCAGCACCGGCCGGGGGGCCCTAAGCACAGATACGCAGTATTTT. Protein sequence: CASTGRGALSTDTQYF. The J gene is TRBJ2-3, the V gene TRBV6-5; D might be TRBD2 (7 bases). The CDR3 extends over 16 amino acids. V lost 7 bases and J 0 bases, leaving 17 bases between the germline ends. CDR1 MNHEY and CDR2 SVGAGI come from the germline V gene.

The V gene is TRBV4-3, the J gene TRBJ2-5; 8 nucleotides line up with TRBD2. The DNA end is more similar to TRBJ2-1, so the J call may be wrong. The CDR3 is made up of 17 amino acids. Germline V gives CDR1 LGHNA, CDR2 YSLEER. CDR3 nucleotide sequence: TGCGCCAGCAGCCAAGTAAAGTCCACCAGCGGGAGAGGCGAGCAGTTCTTC. This encodes CASSQVKSTSGRGEQFF.

As regards this clonotype: The junction does not match germline at one end; this may be a read error. The V call is TRBV5-4, the J call TRBJ2-5; 7 bases are a match to TRBD2. This CDR3 spans 13 amino acids. CDR1 SGHNT and CDR2 YYREEE come from the germline V gene (reference sequence). DNA of the CDR3: TGTGCCAGCAGCTTCTTATCCGGACTAGTACGGTTCTTC. Translating it yields CASSFLSGLVRFF.

This clonotype was picked up a small number of times. The gene calls are TRBV6-2 or TRBV6-3 and TRBJ1-6; 9 bases line up with TRBD1. V lost 5 bases to trimming and J lost 5 bases; unmatched junction nucleotides: 4. CDR1 and CDR2 from the germline V gene are MNHEY and SVGEGT. The CDR3 contains 15 residues. Written as DNA, the CDR3 is TGTGCCAGCAGTCCCCGGACAGGGGATAATTCACCCCTCCACTTT. This translates into CASSPRTGDNSPLHF.

The chain uses TRBV6-2 or TRBV6-3 and TRBJ2-7; 16 bases align to TRBD2. J lost 4 bases, V lost 6 bases, and 12 bases had no gene match. Per the germline V gene, CDR1 is MNHEY and CDR2 is SVGEGT. The CDR3 consists of 18 residues. Here the CDR3 DNA reads TGTGCCAGCAGCCCCGGGACTAGCGGGGGGGCAAATCAATACGAGCAGTACTTC. Translation: CASSPGTSGGANQYEQYF.

In this sample, this clonotype turned up a few times. The V gene is TRBV27, the J gene TRBJ1-5, with D possibly TRBD1 on 5 matching bases. This CDR3 spans 15 amino acids. Germline CDR1 reads MNHEY; CDR2 reads SMNVEV (reference sequence). V was cut by 6 bases and J by 1 base, with 13 bases left in between. The CDR3 nucleotides read TGTGCCAGCAGATCAACAGGACGGAGCAATCAGCCCCAGCATTTT. This sequence encodes CASRSTGRSNQPQHF.

This clonotype showed up just once. The gene calls are TRBV29-1 and TRBJ2-2; possible D gene TRBD1, 5 bases. This CDR3 has 12 amino acids. The V gene lost 6 bases and the J gene lost 6 bases, with 11 bases spanning the gap. CDR1 is SQVTM and CDR2 is ANQGSEA in the germline V gene. The CDR3 nucleotides are TGCAGCGTCCAAGGGGTCCCCGGGGAGCTGTTTTTT. Amino acid sequence: CSVQGVPGELFF.

V is TRBV29-1 and J is TRBJ1-2; 7 bases line up with TRBD1. V was clipped by 0 bases and J by 5 bases; unmatched bases: 9. Germline CDR1 reads SQVTM; CDR2 reads ANQGSEA. The CDR3 consists of 15 residues. Written as DNA, the CDR3 is TGCAGCGTTGAAGACCCAAGACAGGGCTCGTATGGCTACACCTTC. As protein: CSVEDPRQGSYGYTF. The whole variable domain, remainder taken from reference TRBV29-1 and TRBJ1-2, is SAVISQKPSRDICQRGTSLTIQCQVDSQVTMMFWYRQQPGQSLTLIATANQGSEATYESGFVIDKFPISRPNLTFSTLTVSNMSPEDSSIYLCSVEDPRQGSYGYTFGSGTRLTVV.

This chain uses TRBV7-9 with TRBJ1-2; 9 positions match TRBD1. The V gene's germline CDR1 is SEHNR and CDR2 FQNEAQ (reference sequence). J lost 6 bases, V lost 5 bases, and 10 bases had no gene match. This CDR3 spans 15 amino acids. This chain's CDR3 is CASSQTKDRGDGYTF. CDR3 nucleotide sequence: TGTGCCAGCAGCCAGACAAAGGACAGGGGTGATGGCTACACCTTC.

This clonotype was recorded a few times. The rearrangement joins TRBV30 to TRBJ1-2, with TRBD1 as a possible D gene (5 bases). Germline assignment: CDR1 GTSNPN and CDR2 SVGIG (reference sequence). Between the trimmed V and J ends, which lost 3 bases and 3 bases, there was a span of 14 bases. CDR3 length equals 14 residues. In nucleotides, the CDR3 is TGTGCCTGGAGAAGGACGGCGGGGGACTATGGCTACACCTTC. It is translated as CAWRRTAGDYGYTF. Drawing the rest from reference TRBV30 and TRBJ1-2, the complete variable domain is SQTIHQWPATLVQPVGSPLSLECTVEGTSNPNLYWYRQAAGRGLQLLFYSVGIGQISSEVPQNLSASRPQDRQFILSSKKLLLSDSGFYLCAWRRTAGDYGYTFGSGTRLTVV.

This clonotype was seen more than once but under ten times. The rearrangement joins TRBV20-1 to TRBJ1-5; 11 bases line up with TRBD1. The germline CDR1 and CDR2 sequences are DFQATT and SNEGSKA (reference sequence). The CDR3 consists of 13 residues. The V segment lost 6 bases and the J segment 8 bases; nucleotides outside the gene matches: 6. The CDR3 reads CSATGTGGEPQHF. The CDR3, as DNA: TGCAGTGCAACCGGGACAGGGGGGGAGCCCCAGCATTTT.

The CDR3 nucleotides are TGTGCTGGCCGACAGGGAGCTAACAATGAGCAGTTCTTC. Translation: CAGRQGANNEQFF. The V and J genes are TRBV12-5 and TRBJ2-7, with 7 bases that match TRBD1. The better agreement between TRBJ2-1 and the DNA end casts doubt on the J call. CDR3 length equals 13 residues. The germline gives CDR1 LGHNT, CDR2 FRNRAP.

In its sample, this clonotype was seen a few times. This sequence joins TRBV7-2 and TRBJ2-7, with D possibly TRBD2 on 5 matching bases. This CDR3 region has 15 residues. Germline V gene sequence: CDR1 SGHTA, CDR2 FQGNSA. Trimming stripped 4 bases from V and 3 bases from J, with 16 bases between. The CDR3 loop is CASSSLRGPNYEQYF. CDR3 nucleotide sequence: TGTGCCAGCAGCTCCTTGCGCGGGCCCAACTACGAGCAGTACTTC.

The rearrangement links TRBV15 to TRBJ1-4; no clear D gene. The CDR3 contains 13 residues. Germline CDR1 LNHNV, CDR2 YYDKDF (reference sequence). Trimming removed 2 bases from V and 6 bases from J, with 7 bases in between. The CDR3 DNA is TGTGCCACCAGCAGACAGTTAGATGAAAAACTGTTTTTT. It is translated as CATSRQLDEKLFF.

This clonotype has more than one count but fewer than ten. V is TRBV5-1 and J is TRBJ2-7, with a possible D match to TRBD1 (6 bases). The CDR3 contains 15 residues. V gave up 6 bases and J gave up 2 bases, with 18 bases separating them. Germline V gives CDR1 SGHRS, CDR2 YFSETQ. The CDR3 sequence is CASTQGLGPPYEQYF. The CDR3, as DNA: TGCGCCAGCACCCAGGGGTTGGGTCCGCCCTACGAGCAGTACTTC.

About this clonotype: The junction departs from the called germline gene at one end, perhaps through a read error. V usage is TRBV7-2 and J usage is TRBJ2-1; perhaps D is TRBD1 or TRBD2 (5 bases each). This CDR3 contains 16 residues. Germline lookup yields CDR1 SGHTA and CDR2 FQGNSA. CDR3 region: CASGLNPGLAGNEQFF. For the CDR3, the DNA is TGTGCCAGCGGCTTAAATCCGGGGCTAGCTGGTAATGAGCAGTTCTTC.

This clonotype turned up a few times. The chain joins TRBV7-3 to TRBJ1-1, with TRBD1 as a possible D gene (5 bases). CDR1 is SGHTA and CDR2 is FQGTGA in the germline V gene. Trimming took off 5 bases at V and 3 bases at J, with 19 bases between the two ends. CDR3 size: 16 residues. The DNA for the CDR3 is TGTGCCAGCAGCCCTCTGTCGGGGCTGCGGGACACTGAAGCTTTCTTT. This codes for CASSPLSGLRDTEAFF.

This clonotype was detected only a few times. At one end the junction does not follow the germline gene, possibly because of a read error. The J gene is TRBJ2-3, the V gene TRBV7-7; unclear D gene. The CDR3 sequence is 13 residues long. Germline lookup yields CDR1 SSHAT and CDR2 FNYEAQ (reference sequence). The CDR3 DNA sequence: TGTGCTAGCAGCTCCGTTCCGGCAGATACGCAGTATTTT. This encodes CASSSVPADTQYF.

V gene TRBV20-1 combines with J gene TRBJ2-7; 7 bases agree with TRBD2. CDR1 and CDR2 from the germline V gene are DFQATT and SNEGSKA (reference sequence). This CDR3 spans 14 amino acids. V trimming: 0 bases; J trimming: 6 bases; junction bases outside the gene matches: 8. CDR3 residues: CSARDLREFPEQYF. CDR3 DNA sequence: TGCAGTGCTAGAGATTTGCGGGAGTTCCCCGAGCAGTACTTC.

In this sample, this clonotype turned up a few times. This sequence joins TRBV6-2 or TRBV6-3 and TRBJ1-1; D is unclear. CDR1 is MNHEY and CDR2 is SVGEGT in the germline V gene. This CDR3 contains 11 residues. The V end lost 2 bases, the J end lost 6 bases, and 4 bases lay between the germline ends. The CDR3: CASSYEAEAFF. The CDR3 nucleotides read TGTGCCAGCAGTTACGAGGCTGAAGCTTTCTTT.

This clonotype was seen at least ten times. The chain recombines TRBV7-8 with TRBJ2-1; 7 positions match TRBD1. The DNA end is a closer match to TRBJ2-7, so the J assignment may be wrong. Germline V lookup: CDR1 SGHVS, CDR2 FQNEAQ. There are 13 residues in the CDR3. CDR3 sequence reads: CASSADRYYEQYF. CDR3 coding DNA: TGTGCCAGCAGCGCGGACAGGTACTACGAGCAGTACTTC.

V gene TRBV4-2 combines with J gene TRBJ2-7, with 9 bases identical to TRBD2. The CDR3 runs 15 residues. The V gene end was trimmed by 0 bases and the J gene end by 7 bases; junction bases not matched to a gene: 7. The germline V gene has CDR1 LGHNA and CDR2 YNFKEQ. In DNA, the CDR3 is TGTGCCAGCAGCCAAGAAGCGGGGGGATTTTTTGAGCAGTACTTC. Protein product: CASSQEAGGFFEQYF.

This clonotype showed up just a few times. An end of the junction does not agree with germline; a read error may underlie this. CDR3 sequence reads: CASSSERLAGITGANVLTF. CDR3 sequence (DNA): TGTGCCAGCAGCTCGGAGAGACTAGCGGGCATCACTGGGGCCAATGTCCTGACTTTC. The chain combines TRBV7-9 with TRBJ2-6; 10 nucleotides match TRBD2. Germline assignment: CDR1 SEHNR and CDR2 FQNEAQ (reference sequence). CDR3 length equals 19 residues.

The chain recombines TRBV14 with TRBJ1-4; 7 bases agree with TRBD1. The V and J ends lost 5 bases and 8 bases, in that order; junction bases with no gene match: 5. Germline lookup yields CDR1 SGHDN and CDR2 FVKESK. The CDR3 sequence is 13 residues long. CDR3 sequence reads: CASSRDRREKLFF. Written as DNA, the CDR3 is TGTGCCAGCAGCAGGGACAGAAGGGAAAAACTGTTTTTT. Together with reference TRBV14 and TRBJ1-4, the CDR3 gives the full variable domain: EAGVTQFPSHSVIEKGQTVTLRCDPISGHDNLYWYRRVMGKEIKFLLHFVKESKQDESGMPNNRFLAERTGGTYSTLKVQPAELEDSGVYFCASSRDRREKLFFGSGTQLSVL.

This clonotype was counted only a few times. The chain has TRBV27 and TRBJ2-1; 8 bases fit TRBD2. Germline CDR1 MNHEY, CDR2 SMNVEV (reference sequence). The CDR3 is made up of 14 amino acids. With V trimmed by 6 bases and J by 9 bases, 10 bases remained unmatched. The CDR3 here is CASSPSGTSSEQFF. CDR3 nucleotide sequence: TGTGCCAGCAGCCCTTCCGGGACTAGTTCTGAGCAGTTCTTC.

This clonotype was observed a handful of times. The chain has TRBV27 and TRBJ2-5, with a tentative D call TRBD2 (5 bases). The CDR3 has 16 residues. The germline CDR1 and CDR2 sequences are MNHEY and SMNVEV (reference sequence). V dropped 2 bases and J dropped 7 bases, with 20 bases sitting between them. DNA for the CDR3: TGTGCCAGCAGTTTAAATCTGCCTCGGGGTGGAGGGACCCAGTACTTC. This gives the protein CASSLNLPRGGGTQYF.

The CDR3 DNA sequence: TGTGCCAGCAGTTTGGTAGGGGCAGCTGACCAAGAGACCCAGTACTTC. It codes for CASSLVGAADQETQYF. V and J are TRBV12-3 or TRBV12-4 and TRBJ2-5; perhaps TRBD1 as D (5 bases). The ends were cut back, 3 bases at V and 0 bases at J, with 14 bases in the middle. The CDR3 contains 16 residues.

This clonotype was seen a few times. The J gene is TRBJ2-1, the V gene TRBV5-1; 10 positions agree with TRBD2. The junction had 1 base not matched to a gene; V was cut back by 7 bases and J by 6 bases. Germline V gene lookup returns CDR1 SGHRS and CDR2 YFSETQ. This CDR3 is 12 amino acids long. CDR3 protein: CASGLAVNEQFF. The CDR3 DNA sequence: TGCGCCAGCGGACTAGCGGTCAATGAGCAGTTCTTC.

This clonotype appeared a few times. The chain couples TRBV20-1 to TRBJ2-1; 9 bases align to TRBD2. The trim removed 3 bases at V and 7 bases at J, leaving 10 bases unmatched. There are 15 residues in the CDR3. The germline CDR1 and CDR2 sequences are DFQATT and SNEGSKA (reference sequence). The CDR3, as DNA: TGCAGTGCTAGCGCGATGGCGGGGGGGCGGAATGAGCAGTTCTTC. Translation: CSASAMAGGRNEQFF.

This chain uses TRBV28 with TRBJ1-3; TRBD1 might be the D (6 bases). CDR1 is MDHEN, CDR2 SYDVKM, per germline. The CDR3 spans 14 residues. The V end was cut by 3 bases, the J end by 8 bases, with 14 bases between. The CDR3 nucleotides are TGTGCCAGCAGTTTTTCTAACAGGGTGGACACCATATATTTT. This encodes CASSFSNRVDTIYF.

This clonotype was found a few times. V is TRBV20-1 and J is TRBJ2-5; weak D call: TRBD1 (6 bases). The V and J ends lost 5 bases and 5 bases respectively, with 21 bases between them. This CDR3 has 15 residues. Germline V gene data show CDR1 as DFQATT and CDR2 as SNEGSKA (reference sequence). The CDR3 is CSADPMRGKEETQYF. The CDR3 bases are TGCAGTGCTGACCCGATGAGGGGGAAGGAGGAGACCCAGTACTTC.

This clonotype showed up just a few times. V gene TRBV3-1 combines with J gene TRBJ2-3; D is unclear. CDR1 is LGHDT and CDR2 is YNNKEL in the germline V gene (reference sequence). Trimming shortened V by 5 bases and J by 5 bases, and 8 bases separated the two germline ends. CDR3 length: 12 amino acids. Here the CDR3 DNA reads TGTGCCAGCAGCGGGCTCGGAGATACGCAGTATTTT. Protein: CASSGLGDTQYF.